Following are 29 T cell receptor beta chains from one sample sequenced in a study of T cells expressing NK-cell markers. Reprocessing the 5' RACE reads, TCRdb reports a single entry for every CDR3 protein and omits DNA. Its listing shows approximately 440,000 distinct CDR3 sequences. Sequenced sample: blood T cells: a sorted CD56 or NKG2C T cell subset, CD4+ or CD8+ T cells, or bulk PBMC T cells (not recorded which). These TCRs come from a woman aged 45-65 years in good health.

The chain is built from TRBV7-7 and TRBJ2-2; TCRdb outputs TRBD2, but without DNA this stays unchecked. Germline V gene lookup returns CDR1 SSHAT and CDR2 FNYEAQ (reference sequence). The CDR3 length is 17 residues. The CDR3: CASSVLAGGPRTGELFF.

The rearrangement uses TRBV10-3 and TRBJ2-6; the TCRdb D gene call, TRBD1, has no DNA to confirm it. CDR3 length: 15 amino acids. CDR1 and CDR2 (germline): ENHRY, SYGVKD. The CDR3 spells CAITGTDSGANVLTF.

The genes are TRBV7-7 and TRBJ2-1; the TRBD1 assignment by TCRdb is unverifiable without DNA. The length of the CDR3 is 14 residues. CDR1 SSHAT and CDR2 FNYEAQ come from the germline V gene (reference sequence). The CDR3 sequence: CASSPGPGINEQFF.

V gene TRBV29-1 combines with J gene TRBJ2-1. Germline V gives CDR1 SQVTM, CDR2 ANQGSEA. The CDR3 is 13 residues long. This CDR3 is CSVEPQTYNEQFF.

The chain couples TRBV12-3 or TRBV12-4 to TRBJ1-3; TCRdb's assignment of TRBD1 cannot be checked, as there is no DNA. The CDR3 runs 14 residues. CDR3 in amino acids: CASSTGDNGNTIYF.

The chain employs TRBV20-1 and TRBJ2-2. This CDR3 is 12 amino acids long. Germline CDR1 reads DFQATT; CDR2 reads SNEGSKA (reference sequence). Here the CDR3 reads CSAEVGTGELFF.

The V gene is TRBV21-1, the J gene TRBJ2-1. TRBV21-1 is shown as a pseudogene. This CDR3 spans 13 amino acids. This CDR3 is CASSKEGDHEQFF.

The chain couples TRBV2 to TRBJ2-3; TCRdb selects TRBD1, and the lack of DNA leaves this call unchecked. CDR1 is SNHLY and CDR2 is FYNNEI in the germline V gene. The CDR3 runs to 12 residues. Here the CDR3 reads CASLATEDTQYF.

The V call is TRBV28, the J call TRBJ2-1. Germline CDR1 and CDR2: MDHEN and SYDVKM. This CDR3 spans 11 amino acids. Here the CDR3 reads CASGVNNEQFF.

CDR3 residues: CSAGDAWYGYTF. The genes are TRBV20-1 and TRBJ1-2; the TRBD1 assignment by TCRdb is unverifiable without DNA. The CDR3 loop spans 12 amino acids. Germline-derived CDR1 and CDR2 are DFQATT and SNEGSKA (reference sequence).

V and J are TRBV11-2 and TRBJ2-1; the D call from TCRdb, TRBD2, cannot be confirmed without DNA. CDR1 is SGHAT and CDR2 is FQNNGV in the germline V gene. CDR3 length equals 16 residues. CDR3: CASSSPRSGRYNEQFF.

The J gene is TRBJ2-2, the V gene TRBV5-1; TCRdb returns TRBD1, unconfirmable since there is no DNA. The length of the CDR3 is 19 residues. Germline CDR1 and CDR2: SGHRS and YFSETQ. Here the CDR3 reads CASRTGTPSHPANTGELFF.

CDR3 sequence reads: CASSLVMTSGILKTQYF. The rearrangement joins TRBV5-1 to TRBJ2-5; TCRdb reports TRBD2, a call that lacks DNA to check it against. Looked up from germline, CDR1 is SGHRS and CDR2 is YFSETQ. The CDR3 sequence is 17 residues long.

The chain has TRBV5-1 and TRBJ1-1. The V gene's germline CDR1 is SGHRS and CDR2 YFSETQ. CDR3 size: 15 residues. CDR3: CASSALQGTNTEAFF. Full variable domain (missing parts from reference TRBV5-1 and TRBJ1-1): KAGVTQTPRYLIKTRGQQVTLSCSPISGHRSVSWYQQTPGQGLQFLFEYFSETQRNKGNFPGRFSGRQFSNSRSEMNVSTLELGDSALYLCASSALQGTNTEAFFGQGTRLTVV.

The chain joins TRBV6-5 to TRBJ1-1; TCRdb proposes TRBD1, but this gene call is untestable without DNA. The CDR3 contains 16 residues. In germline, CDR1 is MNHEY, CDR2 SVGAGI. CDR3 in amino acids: CASSGIPGTENTEAFF.

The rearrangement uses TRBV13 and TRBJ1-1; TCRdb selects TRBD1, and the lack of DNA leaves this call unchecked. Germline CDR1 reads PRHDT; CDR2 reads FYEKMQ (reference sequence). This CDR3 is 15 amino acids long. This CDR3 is CASSTSGQGNTEAFF.

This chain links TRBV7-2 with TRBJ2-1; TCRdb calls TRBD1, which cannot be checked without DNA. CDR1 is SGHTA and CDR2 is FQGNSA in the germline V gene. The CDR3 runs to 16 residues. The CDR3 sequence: CASTLEGTGAYNEQFF.

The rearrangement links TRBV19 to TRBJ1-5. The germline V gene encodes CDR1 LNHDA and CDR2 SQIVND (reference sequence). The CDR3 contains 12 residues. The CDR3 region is CASENLGQPQHF.

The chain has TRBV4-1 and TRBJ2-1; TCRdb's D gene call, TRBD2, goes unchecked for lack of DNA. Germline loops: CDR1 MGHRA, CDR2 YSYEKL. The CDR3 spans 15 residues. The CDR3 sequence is CASTPSGITYNEQFF.

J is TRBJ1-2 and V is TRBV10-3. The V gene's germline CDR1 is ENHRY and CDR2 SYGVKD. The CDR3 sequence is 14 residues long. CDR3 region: CAISTVTSSYGYTF.

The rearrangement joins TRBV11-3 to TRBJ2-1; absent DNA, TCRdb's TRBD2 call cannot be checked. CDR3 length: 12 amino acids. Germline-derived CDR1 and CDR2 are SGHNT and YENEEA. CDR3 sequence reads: CASKGLGDEQFF.

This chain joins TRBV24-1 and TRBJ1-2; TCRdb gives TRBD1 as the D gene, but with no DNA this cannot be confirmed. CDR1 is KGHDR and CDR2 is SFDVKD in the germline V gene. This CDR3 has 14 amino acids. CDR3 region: CATSDSSTGVGYTF.

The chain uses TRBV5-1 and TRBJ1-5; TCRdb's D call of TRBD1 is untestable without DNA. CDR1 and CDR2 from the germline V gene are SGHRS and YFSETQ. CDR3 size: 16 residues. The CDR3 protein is CASSLGGDMGLQPQHF.

This CDR3 is CASSLVSSDNEQFF. J is TRBJ2-1 and V is TRBV11-2. Germline V gene sequence: CDR1 SGHAT, CDR2 FQNNGV. This CDR3 is built from 14 residues.

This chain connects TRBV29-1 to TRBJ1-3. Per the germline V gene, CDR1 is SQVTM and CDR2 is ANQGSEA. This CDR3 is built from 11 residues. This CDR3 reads CSVETANTIYF.

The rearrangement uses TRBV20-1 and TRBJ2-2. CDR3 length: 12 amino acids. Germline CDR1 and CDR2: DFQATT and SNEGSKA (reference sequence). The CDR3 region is CSAGANTGELFF.

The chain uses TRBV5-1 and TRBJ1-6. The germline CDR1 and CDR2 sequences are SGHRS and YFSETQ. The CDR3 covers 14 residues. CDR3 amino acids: CASSLGRTESPLHF.

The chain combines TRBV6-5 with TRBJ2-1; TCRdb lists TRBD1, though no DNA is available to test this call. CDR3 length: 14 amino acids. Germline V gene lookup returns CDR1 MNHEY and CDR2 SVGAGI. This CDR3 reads CASTPGTASHEQFF.

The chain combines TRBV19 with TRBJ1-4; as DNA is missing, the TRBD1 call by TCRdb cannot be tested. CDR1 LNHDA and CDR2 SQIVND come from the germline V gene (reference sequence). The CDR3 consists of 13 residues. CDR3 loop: CASSRDIMEKLFF. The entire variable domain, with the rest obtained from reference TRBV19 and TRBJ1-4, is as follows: DGGITQSPKYLFRKEGQNVTLSCEQNLNHDAMYWYRQDPGQGLRLIYYSQIVNDFQKGDIAEGYSVSREKKESFPLTVTSAQKNPTAFYLCASSRDIMEKLFFGSGTQLSVL.